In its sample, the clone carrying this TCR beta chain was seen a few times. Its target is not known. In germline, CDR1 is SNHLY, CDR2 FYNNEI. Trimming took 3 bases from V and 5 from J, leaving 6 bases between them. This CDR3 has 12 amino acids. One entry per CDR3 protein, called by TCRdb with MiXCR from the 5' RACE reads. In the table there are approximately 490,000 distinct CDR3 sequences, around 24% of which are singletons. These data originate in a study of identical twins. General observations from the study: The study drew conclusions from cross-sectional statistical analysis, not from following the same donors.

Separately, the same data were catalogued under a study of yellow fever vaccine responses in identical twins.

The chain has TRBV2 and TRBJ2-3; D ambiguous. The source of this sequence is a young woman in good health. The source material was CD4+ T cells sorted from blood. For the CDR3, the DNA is TGTGCCAGCAGTGAGCTTCGAGATACGCAGTATTTT. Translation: CASSELRDTQYF.